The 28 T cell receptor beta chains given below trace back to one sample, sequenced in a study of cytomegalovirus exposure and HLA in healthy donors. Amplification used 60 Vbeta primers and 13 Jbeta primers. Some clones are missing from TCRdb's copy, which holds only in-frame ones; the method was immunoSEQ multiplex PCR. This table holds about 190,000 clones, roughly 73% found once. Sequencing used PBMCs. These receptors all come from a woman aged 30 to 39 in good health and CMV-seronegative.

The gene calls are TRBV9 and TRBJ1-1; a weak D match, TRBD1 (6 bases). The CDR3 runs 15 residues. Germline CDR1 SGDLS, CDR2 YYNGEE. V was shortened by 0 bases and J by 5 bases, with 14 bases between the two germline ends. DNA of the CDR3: TGTGCCAGCAGCGTAGAGGGGACGAGGGGGACTGAAGCTTTCTTT. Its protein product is CASSVEGTRGTEAFF.

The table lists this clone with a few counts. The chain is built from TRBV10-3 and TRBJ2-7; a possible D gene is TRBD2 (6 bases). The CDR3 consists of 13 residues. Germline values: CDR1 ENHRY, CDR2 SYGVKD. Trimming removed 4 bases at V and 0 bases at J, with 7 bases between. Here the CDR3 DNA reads TGTGCCATCAGTGCGGGGGACTCCTACGAGCAGTACTTC. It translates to CAISAGDSYEQYF.

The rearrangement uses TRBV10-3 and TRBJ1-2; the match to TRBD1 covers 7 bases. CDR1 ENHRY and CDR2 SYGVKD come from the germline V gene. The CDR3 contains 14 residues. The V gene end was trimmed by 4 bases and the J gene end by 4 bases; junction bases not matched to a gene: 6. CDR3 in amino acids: CAISGGGGVYGYTF. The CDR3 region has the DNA TGTGCCATCAGTGGTGGAGGGGGCGTCTATGGCTACACCTTC.

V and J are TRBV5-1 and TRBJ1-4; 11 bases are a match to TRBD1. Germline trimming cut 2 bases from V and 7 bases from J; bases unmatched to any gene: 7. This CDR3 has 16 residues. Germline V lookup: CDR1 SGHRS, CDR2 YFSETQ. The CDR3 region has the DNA TGCGCCAGCAGCTTATCCGGGACAGGGGGGACTGAAAAACTGTTTTTT. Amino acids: CASSLSGTGGTEKLFF.

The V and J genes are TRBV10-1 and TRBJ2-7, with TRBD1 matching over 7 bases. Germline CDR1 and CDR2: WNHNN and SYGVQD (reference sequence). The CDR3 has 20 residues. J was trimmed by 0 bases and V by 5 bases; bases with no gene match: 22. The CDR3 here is CASSTDRELPHCDPSYEQYF. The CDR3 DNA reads TGCGCCAGCAGTACCGACAGGGAATTGCCTCATTGTGATCCCTCCTACGAGCAGTACTTC.

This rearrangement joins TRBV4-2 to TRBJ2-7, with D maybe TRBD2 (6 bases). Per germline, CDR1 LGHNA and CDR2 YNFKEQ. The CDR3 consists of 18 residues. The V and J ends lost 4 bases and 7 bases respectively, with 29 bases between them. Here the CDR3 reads CASSRIKYGTPLNLEQYF. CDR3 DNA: TGTGCCAGCAGCCGAATTAAATACGGGACTCCCCTGAATTTGGAGCAGTACTTC.

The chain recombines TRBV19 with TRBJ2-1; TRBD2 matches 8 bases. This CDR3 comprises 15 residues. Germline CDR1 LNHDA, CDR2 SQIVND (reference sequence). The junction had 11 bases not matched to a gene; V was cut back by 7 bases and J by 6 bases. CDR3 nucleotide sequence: TGTGCCAGTACACTTGCATGGCTAGCGGGCAATGAGCAGTTCTTC. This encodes CASTLAWLAGNEQFF.

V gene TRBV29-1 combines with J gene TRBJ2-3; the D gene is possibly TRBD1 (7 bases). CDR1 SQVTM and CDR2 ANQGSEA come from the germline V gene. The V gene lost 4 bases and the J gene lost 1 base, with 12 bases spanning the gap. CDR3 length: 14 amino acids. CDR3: CSVGGGQGTDTQYF. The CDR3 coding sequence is TGCAGCGTTGGGGGAGGACAGGGCACAGATACGCAGTATTTT.

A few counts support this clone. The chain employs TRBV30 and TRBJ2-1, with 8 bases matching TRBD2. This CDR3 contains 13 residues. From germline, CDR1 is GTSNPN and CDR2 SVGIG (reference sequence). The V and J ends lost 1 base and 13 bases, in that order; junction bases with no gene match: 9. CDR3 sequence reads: CAWSGSREGLQFF. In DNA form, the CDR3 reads TGTGCCTGGAGTGGGTCACGGGAGGGCCTCCAGTTCTTC.

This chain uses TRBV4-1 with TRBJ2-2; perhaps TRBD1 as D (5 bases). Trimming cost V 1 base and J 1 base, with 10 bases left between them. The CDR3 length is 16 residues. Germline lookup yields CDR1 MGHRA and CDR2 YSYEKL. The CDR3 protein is CASSQGVGQNTGELFF. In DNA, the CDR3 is TGCGCCAGCAGCCAAGGGGTTGGACAGAACACCGGGGAGCTGTTTTTT.

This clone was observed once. CDR3: CASTRTGVKYEQYF. CDR3 DNA: TGTGCCAGCACGCGGACAGGGGTAAAGTACGAGCAGTACTTC. The chain combines TRBV5-6 with TRBJ2-5, with 9 bases identical to TRBD1. The last part of the DNA fits TRBJ2-7 better; the J call may be wrong. CDR1 and CDR2 from the germline V gene are SGHDT and YYEEEE. CDR3 size: 14 residues.

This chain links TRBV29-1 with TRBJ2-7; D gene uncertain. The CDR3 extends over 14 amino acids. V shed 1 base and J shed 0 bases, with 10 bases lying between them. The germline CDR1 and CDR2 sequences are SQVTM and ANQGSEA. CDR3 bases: TGCAGCGTTGAAGTCCGACACAGCTCCTACGAGCAGTACTTC. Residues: CSVEVRHSSYEQYF.

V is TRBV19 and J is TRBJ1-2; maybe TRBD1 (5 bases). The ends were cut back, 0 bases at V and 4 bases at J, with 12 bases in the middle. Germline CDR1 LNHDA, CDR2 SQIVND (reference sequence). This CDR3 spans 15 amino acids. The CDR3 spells CASSIDGGTPYGYTF. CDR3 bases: TGTGCCAGTAGTATAGACGGGGGAACTCCCTATGGCTACACCTTC.

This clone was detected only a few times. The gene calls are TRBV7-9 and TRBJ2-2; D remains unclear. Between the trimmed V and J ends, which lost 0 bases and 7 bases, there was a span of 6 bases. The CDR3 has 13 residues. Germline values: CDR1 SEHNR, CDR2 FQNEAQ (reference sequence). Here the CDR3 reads CASSLAVVGELFF. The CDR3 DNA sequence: TGTGCCAGCAGCTTAGCGGTAGTCGGGGAGCTGTTTTTT.

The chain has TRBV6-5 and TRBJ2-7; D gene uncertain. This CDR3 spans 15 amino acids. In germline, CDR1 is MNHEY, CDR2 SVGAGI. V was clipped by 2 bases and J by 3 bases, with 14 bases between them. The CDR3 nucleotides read TGTGCCAGCAGTTACGGTTATGCCCAGAACTACGAGCAGTACTTC. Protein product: CASSYGYAQNYEQYF.

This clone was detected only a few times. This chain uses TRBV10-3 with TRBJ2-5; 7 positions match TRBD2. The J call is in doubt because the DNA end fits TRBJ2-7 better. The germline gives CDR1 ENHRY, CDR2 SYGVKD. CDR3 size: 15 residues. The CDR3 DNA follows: TGTGCCATCAGTGAGTCACAAGCGGGATCCTACGAGCAGTACTTC. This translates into CAISESQAGSYEQYF.

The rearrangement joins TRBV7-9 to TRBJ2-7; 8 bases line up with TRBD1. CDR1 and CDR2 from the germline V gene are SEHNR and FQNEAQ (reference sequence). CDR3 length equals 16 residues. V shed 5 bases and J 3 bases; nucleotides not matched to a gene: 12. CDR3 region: CASSLPLTGGGYEQYF. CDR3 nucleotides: TGTGCCAGCAGCCTCCCTCTTACAGGGGGAGGCTACGAGCAGTACTTC.

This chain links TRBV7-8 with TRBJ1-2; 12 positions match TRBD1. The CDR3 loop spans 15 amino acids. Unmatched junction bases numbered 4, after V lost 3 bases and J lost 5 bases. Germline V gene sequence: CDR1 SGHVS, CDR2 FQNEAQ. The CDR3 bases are TGTGCCAGCAGCTTGGGACAGGGGGCAGGGTATGGCTACACCTTC. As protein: CASSLGQGAGYGYTF.

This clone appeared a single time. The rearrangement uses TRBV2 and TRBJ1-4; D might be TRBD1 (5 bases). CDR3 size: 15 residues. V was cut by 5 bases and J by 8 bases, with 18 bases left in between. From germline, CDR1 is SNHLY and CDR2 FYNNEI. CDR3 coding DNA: TGTGCCAGCAGTAACTCTCTAGGAGGGGACGAAAAACTGTTTTTT. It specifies CASSNSLGGDEKLFF.

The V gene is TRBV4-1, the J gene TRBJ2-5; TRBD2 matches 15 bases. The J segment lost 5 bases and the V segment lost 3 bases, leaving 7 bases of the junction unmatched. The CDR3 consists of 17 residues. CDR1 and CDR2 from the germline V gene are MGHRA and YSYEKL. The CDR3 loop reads CASSQESGTSGRETQYF. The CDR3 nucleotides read TGCGCCAGCAGCCAGGAATCCGGGACTAGCGGGAGGGAGACCCAGTACTTC.

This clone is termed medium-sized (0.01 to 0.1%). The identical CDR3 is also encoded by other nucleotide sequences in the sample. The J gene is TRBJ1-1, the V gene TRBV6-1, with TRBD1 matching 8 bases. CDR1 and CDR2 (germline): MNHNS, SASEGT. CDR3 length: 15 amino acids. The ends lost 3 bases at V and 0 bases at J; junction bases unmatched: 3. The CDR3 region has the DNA TGTGCCAGCAGTGACGGGACAGGAGTGAACACTGAAGCTTTCTTT. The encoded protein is CASSDGTGVNTEAFF.

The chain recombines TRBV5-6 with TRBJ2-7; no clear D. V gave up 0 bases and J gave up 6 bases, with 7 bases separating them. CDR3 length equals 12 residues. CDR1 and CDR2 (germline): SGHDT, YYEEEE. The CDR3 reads CASSLDYFEQYF. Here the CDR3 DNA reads TGTGCCAGCAGCTTGGACTATTTCGAGCAGTACTTC.

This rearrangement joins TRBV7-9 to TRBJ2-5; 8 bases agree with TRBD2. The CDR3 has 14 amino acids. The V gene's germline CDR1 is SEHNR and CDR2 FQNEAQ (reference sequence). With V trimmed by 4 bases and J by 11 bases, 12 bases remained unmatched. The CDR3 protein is CASSSLAGNGEQYF. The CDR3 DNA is TGTGCCAGCAGCTCTTTAGCGGGAAACGGAGAGCAGTACTTC.

The CDR3 DNA reads as TGTGCCAGCAGTGAACGTCAGGCCCCTGGCTACACCTTC. It yields the protein CASSERQAPGYTF. The V and J genes are TRBV6-1 and TRBJ1-2; D remains ambiguous. CDR1 is MNHNS, CDR2 SASEGT, per germline. The CDR3 length is 13 residues. Trimming cost V 2 bases and J 7 bases, with 11 bases left between them.

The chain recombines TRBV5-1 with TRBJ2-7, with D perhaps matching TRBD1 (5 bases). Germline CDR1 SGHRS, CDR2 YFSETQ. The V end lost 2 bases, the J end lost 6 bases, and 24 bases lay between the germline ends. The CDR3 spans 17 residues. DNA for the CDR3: TGCGCCAGCAGCTTTGTTGGGTCTAGTGGGGCACCCCTCGAGCAGTACTTC. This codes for CASSFVGSSGAPLEQYF.

DNA for the CDR3: TGCAGCGTTGGGAGCCAGGGCAGGGCCTATGGCTACACCTTC. It specifies CSVGSQGRAYGYTF. The chain employs TRBV29-1 and TRBJ1-2, with D tentatively TRBD1 (5 bases). Trimming took 4 bases from V and 4 from J, leaving 16 bases between them. The CDR3 sequence is 14 residues long. Germline V gives CDR1 SQVTM, CDR2 ANQGSEA.

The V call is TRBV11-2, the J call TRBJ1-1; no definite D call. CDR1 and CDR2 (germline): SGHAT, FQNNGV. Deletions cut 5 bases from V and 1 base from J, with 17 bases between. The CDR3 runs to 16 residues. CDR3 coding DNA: TGTGCCAGCAGCCTAGGGCACAGAGAATCGAACACTGAAGCTTTCTTT. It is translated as CASSLGHRESNTEAFF. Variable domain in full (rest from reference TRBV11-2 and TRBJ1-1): EAGVAQSPRYKIIEKRQSVAFWCNPISGHATLYWYQQILGQGPKLLIQFQNNGVVDDSQLPKDRFSAERLKGVDSTLKIQPAKLEDSAVYLCASSLGHRESNTEAFFGQGTRLTVV.

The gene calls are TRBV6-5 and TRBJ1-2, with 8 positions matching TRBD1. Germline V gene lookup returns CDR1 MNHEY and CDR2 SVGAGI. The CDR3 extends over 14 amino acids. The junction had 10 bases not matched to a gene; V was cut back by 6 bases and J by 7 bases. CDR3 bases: TGTGCCAGCAGCCTGGGACAGGATCATAGTGGCTACACCTTC. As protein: CASSLGQDHSGYTF.